The 24 T cell receptor beta chains in this list originate from one sample, sequenced in a study of T cell repertoires in cytomegalovirus infection. TCRdb fed the reads into MiXCR, producing one record per CDR3 protein. The table shows a few hundred thousand distinct CDR3 sequences, with under 25% occurring only once. Antigens for these TCRs are unknown. The source was cultured PBMCs, collected from culture after CMV antigen stimulation. These receptors all stem from a human donor in good health (CMV status not recorded). Some clones in this sample may be carry-over from other donors' samples.

This clonotype was seen more than once but under ten times. The chain uses TRBV11-3 and TRBJ2-1; possibly TRBD2 for D (5 bases). This CDR3 region has 15 residues. In germline, CDR1 is SGHNT, CDR2 YENEEA. Trimming shortened V by 5 bases and J by 2 bases, and 13 bases separated the two germline ends. The CDR3 nucleotides are TGTGCCAGCAGCCCTCCCGGGGTTACCTACAATGAGCAGTTCTTC. As protein: CASSPPGVTYNEQFF. Full variable domain (missing parts from reference TRBV11-3 and TRBJ2-1): EAGVVQSPRYKIIEKKQPVAFWCNPISGHNTLYWYLQNLGQGPELLIRYENEEAVDDSQLPKDRFSAERLKGVDSTLKIQPAELGDSAVYLCASSPPGVTYNEQFFGPGTRLTVL.

The CDR3 protein is CASSLDGTAKAFF. CDR3 bases: TGTGCCAGCAGCTTAGACGGGACAGCTAAAGCTTTCTTT. This sequence joins TRBV7-9 and TRBJ1-1; 7 positions agree with TRBD1. The length of the CDR3 is 13 residues. Germline loops: CDR1 SEHNR, CDR2 FQNEAQ (reference sequence). Trimming at V came to 1 base and at J to 9 bases, leaving 5 bases not matched to a gene.

This clonotype was seen repeatedly, ten times or more. This chain connects TRBV7-8 to TRBJ2-7; 10 bases are a match to TRBD1. Germline CDR1 reads SGHVS; CDR2 reads FQNEAQ. J gave up 2 bases and V 4 bases, and 8 bases lay outside the gene matches. The CDR3 has 16 residues. The CDR3 spells CASSYDRDRGTYEQYV. CDR3 DNA sequence: TGTGCCAGCAGCTACGACCGGGACAGGGGCACCTACGAGCAGTACGTC.

The DNA for the CDR3 is TGTGCCAGCAGTGAATACCGGGGGCTTAGGGCTAATGAAAAACTGTTTTTT. It specifies CASSEYRGLRANEKLFF. V usage is TRBV25-1 and J usage is TRBJ1-4; D perhaps matches TRBD1 (6 bases). The V gene's germline CDR1 is MGHDK and CDR2 SYGVNS. The CDR3 is made up of 17 amino acids. V lost 0 bases and J lost 3, with 14 bases in between.

This rearrangement joins TRBV29-1 to TRBJ2-1; a possible D gene is TRBD2 (5 bases). Germline CDR1 reads SQVTM; CDR2 reads ANQGSEA. The CDR3 contains 12 residues. Trimming shortened V by 5 bases and J by 5 bases, and 10 bases separated the two germline ends. As DNA, the CDR3 is TGCAGCGTTAACGGGATTAACAATGAGCAGTTCTTC. The encoded protein is CSVNGINNEQFF.

This clonotype appeared many times. V usage is TRBV7-3 and J usage is TRBJ2-1; 11 positions agree with TRBD2. J was trimmed by 7 bases and V by 3 bases; bases with no gene match: 8. This CDR3 has 16 amino acids. CDR1 and CDR2 from the germline V gene are SGHTA and FQGTGA. The CDR3 nucleotides read TGTGCCAGCAGCTTTAGTTTTACTAGCGGGAGAAATGAGCAGTTCTTC. Its protein is CASSFSFTSGRNEQFF.

This chain joins TRBV7-4 and TRBJ2-1; 9 nucleotides match TRBD2. J gave up 4 bases and V 4 bases, and 8 bases lay outside the gene matches. The CDR3 sequence is 16 residues long. Germline V gene lookup returns CDR1 SGHVT and CDR2 SQSDAQ. The CDR3 nucleotides are TGTGCCAGCAGCTCTCGGGGCGGGAGGGGATACAATGAGCAGTTCTTC. Protein: CASSSRGGRGYNEQFF. The full variable domain, with the rest looked up from reference TRBV7-4 and TRBJ2-1, is GAGVSQSPRYKVAKRGRDVALRCDSISGHVTLYWYRQTLGQGSEVLTYSQSDAQRDKSGRPSGRFSAERPERSVSTLKIQRTEQGDSAVYLCASSSRGGRGYNEQFFGPGTRLTVL.

The J gene is TRBJ2-5, the V gene TRBV4-1; TRBD2 might be the D (6 bases). Germline CDR1 MGHRA, CDR2 YSYEKL. Trimming pared 4 bases from V and 1 base from J, leaving 16 bases between. The CDR3 length is 16 residues. CDR3 bases: TGCGCCAGCAGCCGAAACCGGGACTGGGGCCAAGAGACCCAGTACTTC. Amino acid sequence: CASSRNRDWGQETQYF.

The chain joins TRBV20-1 to TRBJ1-2, with D uncertain. Germline assignment: CDR1 DFQATT and CDR2 SNEGSKA (reference sequence). This CDR3 has 13 amino acids. Trimming shortened V by 2 bases and J by 4 bases, and 11 bases separated the two germline ends. The CDR3 DNA is TGCAGTGCTAGAAGGGAGAGTGGCTATGGCTACACCTTC. Amino acids: CSARRESGYGYTF.

The V gene is TRBV11-3, the J gene TRBJ2-2; D is uncertain. The CDR3 totals 12 residues. V dropped 6 bases and J dropped 8 bases, with 10 bases sitting between them. Germline CDR1 and CDR2: SGHNT and YENEEA. Written as DNA, the CDR3 is TGTGCCAGCAGACAGCCTTCTGGGGAGCTGTTTTTT. Encoded protein: CASRQPSGELFF.

Note on this clonotype: A read error may account for a junction end that differs from germline. V is TRBV10-1 and J is TRBJ1-1; D ambiguous. The CDR3 runs 14 residues. Germline loops: CDR1 WNHNN, CDR2 SYGVQD (reference sequence). The CDR3 spells CASIESRPRAEAFF. The CDR3 nucleotides are TGCGCCAGCATTGAGTCGAGACCGAGGGCTGAAGCTTTCTTT.

This clonotype showed up just a few times. This chain joins TRBV28 and TRBJ2-7, with D perhaps matching TRBD2 (5 bases). V gave up 4 bases and J gave up 9 bases, with 10 bases separating them. Germline V gives CDR1 MDHEN, CDR2 SYDVKM. The CDR3 covers 11 residues. The CDR3 spells CASSSTGRQYF. Written as DNA, the CDR3 is TGTGCCAGCAGTTCGACGGGGAGGCAGTACTTC.

This clonotype was observed a few times. The V and J genes are TRBV6-2 or TRBV6-3 and TRBJ2-5; 7 bases align to TRBD2. The CDR3 totals 14 residues. The germline V gene has CDR1 MNHEY and CDR2 SVGEGT. V gave up 5 bases and J gave up 4 bases; unmatched junction bases: 7. Written as DNA, the CDR3 is TGTGCCAGCAGTCTACGGGAGGATGGAGAGACCCAGTACTTC. It specifies CASSLREDGETQYF.

The table lists this clonotype with a few counts. The rearrangement links TRBV7-9 to TRBJ2-5; D possibly corresponds to TRBD2 (6 bases). This CDR3 region has 15 residues. Germline values: CDR1 SEHNR, CDR2 FQNEAQ (reference sequence). The V end was cut by 0 bases, the J end by 2 bases, with 10 bases between. Written as DNA, the CDR3 is TGTGCCAGCAGCTTAGCGACGGGGACTCAAGAGACCCAGTACTTC. This sequence encodes CASSLATGTQETQYF.

V and J are TRBV20-1 and TRBJ2-1; no definite D call. V shed 3 bases and J shed 5 bases, with 11 bases lying between them. The CDR3 covers 13 residues. Germline V gene sequence: CDR1 DFQATT, CDR2 SNEGSKA (reference sequence). The CDR3 region is CSARNPSDNEQFF. CDR3 nucleotides: TGCAGTGCTAGGAATCCCTCGGACAATGAGCAGTTCTTC.

The chain is built from TRBV19 and TRBJ2-5; TRBD2 agrees at 14 bases. With V trimmed by 4 bases and J by 1 base, 8 bases remained unmatched. The CDR3 consists of 18 residues. The germline gives CDR1 LNHDA, CDR2 SQIVND (reference sequence). The CDR3 protein is CASSKGTSGRGAQETQYF. CDR3 nucleotides: TGTGCCAGTAGTAAGGGGACTAGCGGGAGAGGGGCCCAAGAGACCCAGTACTTC.

There are a few counts of this clonotype. The chain recombines TRBV5-5 with TRBJ2-7; perhaps D is TRBD1 or TRBD2 (5 bases each). This CDR3 has 14 residues. Germline lookup yields CDR1 SGHKS and CDR2 YYEKEE (reference sequence). The V end lost 0 bases, the J end lost 3 bases, and 10 bases lay between the germline ends. Written as DNA, the CDR3 is TGTGCCAGCAGCTTGGCGGGGACCCACTACGAGCAGTACGTC. Translated, it gives CASSLAGTHYEQYV.

This clonotype was detected a few times. The chain joins TRBV7-3 to TRBJ2-2; D gene ambiguous. The CDR3 consists of 13 residues. V dropped 4 bases and J dropped 6 bases, with 9 bases sitting between them. The V gene's germline CDR1 is SGHTA and CDR2 FQGTGA. The chain's CDR3 is CASSSNYAGELFF. CDR3 nucleotide sequence: TGTGCCAGCAGCTCCAATTATGCCGGGGAGCTGTTTTTT.

A few counts support this clonotype. V is TRBV20-1 and J is TRBJ2-3, with D perhaps given as TRBD1 or TRBD2 (7 bases each). In germline, CDR1 is DFQATT, CDR2 SNEGSKA (reference sequence). The germline V and J ends were trimmed by 1 base and 2 bases, with 16 bases remaining between them. The CDR3 has 16 amino acids. CDR3 protein: CSARATRGGNTDTQYF. The CDR3 bases are TGCAGTGCTAGAGCTACCAGGGGGGGAAACACAGATACGCAGTATTTT.

This clonotype was seen repeatedly, ten times or more. V is TRBV12-3 or TRBV12-4 and J is TRBJ2-1; 9 bases align to TRBD1. The CDR3 totals 16 residues. Unmatched junction bases numbered 9, after V lost 7 bases and J lost 2 bases. This CDR3 is CASTSTGTGPYNEQFF. CDR3 nucleotide sequence: TGTGCCAGCACATCAACCGGGACAGGGCCCTACAATGAGCAGTTCTTC.

By share, this clonotype counts as medium-sized. The rearrangement joins TRBV7-2 to TRBJ2-3; D is unclear. V was pared by 8 bases and J by 1 base, with 13 bases between. Germline CDR1 reads SGHTA; CDR2 reads FQGNSA. The CDR3 sequence is 14 residues long. CDR3 amino acids: CASGQPIGTDTQYF. CDR3 in DNA: TGTGCCAGCGGGCAACCGATAGGCACAGATACGCAGTATTTT.

This clonotype was detected only a few times. A junction end diverges from the germline sequence, so it may reflect a read error. J is TRBJ1-2 and V is TRBV18, with a possible D match to TRBD1 (5 bases). Germline V gene sequence: CDR1 KGHSH, CDR2 LQKENI. The length of the CDR3 is 10 residues. This CDR3 is CASSPDTFSF. The CDR3 DNA reads TGTGCCAGCTCACCGGACACATTTTCTTTC.

The chain couples TRBV7-8 to TRBJ1-4; D is perhaps TRBD1 (5 bases). Germline V gene lookup returns CDR1 SGHVS and CDR2 FQNEAQ. The CDR3 has 14 amino acids. V lost 6 bases and J lost 6, with 14 bases in between. CDR3 amino acids: CASRRGVGDEKLFF. The CDR3 region has the DNA TGTGCCAGCAGGCGAGGGGTCGGCGATGAAAAACTGTTTTTT.

V usage is TRBV20-1 and J usage is TRBJ1-1, with 8 bases matching TRBD1. CDR3 size: 13 residues. Germline CDR1 and CDR2: DFQATT and SNEGSKA (reference sequence). The V gene end was trimmed by 5 bases and the J gene end by 8 bases; junction bases not matched to a gene: 10. The CDR3 sequence is CSAPFEGQEEAFF. The CDR3 DNA follows: TGCAGTGCTCCCTTCGAGGGACAGGAAGAAGCTTTCTTT.